Described below is a single T cell receptor beta chain sequence and its context. Its specificity is not known. The assay was immunoSEQ multiplex PCR, and TCRdb's table has in-frame clones only and misses some. Here the sample spans around 68,000 clones, 91% being singletons. This sample was included in a study of OX40 agonist ivuxolimab in advanced cancers. About the study: Hepatocellular carcinoma, melanoma, renal cell or head and neck cancer affected the dose-escalation patients. Findings of the study overall: Expansion of clones was among the lowest in partial responders at 0.1-3.0 mg/kg.

The V gene's germline CDR1 is KGHSY and CDR2 FQNENV. The J segment lost 1 base and the V segment lost 2 bases, leaving 0 bases of the junction unmatched. The CDR3 runs to 17 residues. The receptor was derived from an adult with an advanced solid tumor such as melanoma, head and neck, liver or kidney cancer. The chain links TRBV16 to TRBJ2-1; 15 nucleotides line up with TRBD2. The source was CD4+ or CD8+ T cells sorted from blood, collected in a trial of the OX40 agonist ivuxolimab. CDR3 sequence (DNA): TGTGCCAGCAGCCAAGGACTAGCGGGAGGGTCCTACAATGAGCAGTTCTTC. Residues: CASSQGLAGGSYNEQFF.